What follows are 28 T cell receptor beta chains derived from one specimen sequenced in a study of graft-versus-host responses after intestinal transplantation. The antigens for these receptors are not known. Assay: immunoSEQ multiplex PCR; the TCRdb copy retains only in-frame clones and omits some. This sample has roughly 93,000 clones, with about 90% found just once. The sequencing here drew on unstimulated CD8+ T cells sorted from spleen or lymph node cells, taken before transplant. Source of these receptors: a human donor who was the organ donor for an intestinal transplant.

This clone was seen a single time. The chain links TRBV19 to TRBJ2-1, with D possibly being TRBD2 (6 bases). Germline values: CDR1 LNHDA, CDR2 SQIVND (reference sequence). This CDR3 region has 14 residues. Trimming removed 7 bases at V and 5 bases at J, with 15 bases between. This chain's CDR3 is CASMGRRADNEQFF. The DNA for the CDR3 is TGTGCCAGTATGGGGAGGCGGGCCGACAATGAGCAGTTCTTC.

The V and J genes are TRBV4-1 and TRBJ2-3, with D unclear. V was shortened by 1 base and J by 1 base, with 12 bases between the two germline ends. CDR1 is MGHRA and CDR2 is YSYEKL in the germline V gene. The CDR3 is made up of 16 amino acids. In DNA, the CDR3 is TGCGCCAGCAGCCAAGGGTCCGGTGTTCGCACAGATACGCAGTATTTT. Residues: CASSQGSGVRTDTQYF.

V is TRBV11-1 and J is TRBJ1-1, with a possible D match to TRBD1 (6 bases). Deletions cut 5 bases from V and 7 bases from J, with 11 bases between. The CDR3 is 12 amino acids. Per the germline V gene, CDR1 is SGHAT and CDR2 is FQDESV (reference sequence). This CDR3 reads CASSHRDNEAFF. CDR3 in DNA: TGTGCCAGCAGCCACCGGGACAATGAAGCTTTCTTT.

The rearrangement uses TRBV4-1 and TRBJ2-7; TRBD2 might be the D (7 bases). Trimming shortened V by 1 base and J by 3 bases, and 16 bases separated the two germline ends. From germline, CDR1 is MGHRA and CDR2 YSYEKL. There are 16 residues in the CDR3. CDR3 sequence reads: CASSQGPYREGYEQYF. DNA for the CDR3: TGCGCCAGCAGCCAAGGACCCTACAGGGAGGGCTACGAGCAGTACTTC.

This chain joins TRBV13 and TRBJ2-2; D is possibly TRBD2 (5 bases). CDR1 and CDR2 from the germline V gene are PRHDT and FYEKMQ (reference sequence). This CDR3 spans 13 amino acids. With 3 bases removed from V and 6 bases from J, the gap between germline ends came to 8 bases. DNA of the CDR3: TGTGCCAGCAGCTTGGAGGCGGCCGGGGAGCTGTTTTTT. This gives the protein CASSLEAAGELFF.

The chain has TRBV7-8 and TRBJ1-1; 7 bases map to TRBD1. CDR1 and CDR2 from the germline V gene are SGHVS and FQNEAQ. V lost 5 bases to trimming and J lost 6 bases; unmatched junction nucleotides: 3. The CDR3 spans 12 residues. CDR3: CASSGTGAEAFF. DNA of the CDR3: TGTGCCAGCAGCGGAACAGGGGCTGAAGCTTTCTTT. Full variable domain (outside the CDR3, taken from reference TRBV7-8 and TRBJ1-1): GAGVSQSPRYKVAKRGQDVALRCDPISGHVSLFWYQQALGQGPEFLTYFQNEAQLDKSGLPSDRFFAERPEGSVSTLKIQRTQQEDSAVYLCASSGTGAEAFFGQGTRLTVV.

V usage is TRBV9 and J usage is TRBJ1-2, with D perhaps matching TRBD1 (6 bases). Between the trimmed V and J ends, which lost 5 bases and 2 bases, there was a span of 19 bases. Germline V lookup: CDR1 SGDLS, CDR2 YYNGEE. There are 16 residues in the CDR3. Here the CDR3 DNA reads TGTGCCAGCAGGGACACGCAGGGGCCGGGAAACTATGGCTACACCTTC. Protein sequence: CASRDTQGPGNYGYTF.

V usage is TRBV4-2 and J usage is TRBJ2-1, with D tentatively TRBD1 (6 bases). The CDR3 spans 15 residues. Per germline, CDR1 LGHNA and CDR2 YNFKEQ. V lost 4 bases, J lost 9 bases, and 19 bases lay in between. The CDR3 DNA reads TGTGCCAGCAGCCTGACCCTACAGGGAGCCGCTGAGCAGTTCTTC. Its translation: CASSLTLQGAAEQFF.

The gene calls are TRBV27 and TRBJ2-3, with 10 bases fitting TRBD1. Trimming cost V 6 bases and J 5 bases; bases outside gene matches: 8. There are 15 residues in the CDR3. CDR1 and CDR2 from the germline V gene are MNHEY and SMNVEV (reference sequence). The CDR3 spells CASSLGQGGIDTQYF. The CDR3 DNA sequence: TGTGCCAGCAGCCTCGGACAGGGGGGGATAGATACGCAGTATTTT.

This chain connects TRBV19 to TRBJ2-5; TRBD1 matches 8 bases. The CDR3 sequence is 13 residues long. Germline V gene sequence: CDR1 LNHDA, CDR2 SQIVND (reference sequence). With V trimmed by 4 bases and J by 5 bases, 3 bases remained unmatched. CDR3 nucleotide sequence: TGTGCCAGTAGTAGACAGGGGCCGGAGACCCAGTACTTC. Protein: CASSRQGPETQYF.

This clone has just one count. The chain employs TRBV19 and TRBJ1-1, with D unresolved. CDR1 is LNHDA and CDR2 is SQIVND in the germline V gene (reference sequence). V was cut by 3 bases and J by 1 base, with 21 bases left in between. The CDR3 extends over 18 amino acids. This CDR3 reads CASSMDGLDLFGNTEAFF. In DNA form, the CDR3 reads TGTGCCAGTAGTATGGACGGACTCGACTTATTTGGGAACACTGAAGCTTTCTTT.

The chain has TRBV7-6 and TRBJ2-1; 14 bases are shared with TRBD2. Germline-derived CDR1 and CDR2 are SGHVS and FNYEAQ. The V gene end was trimmed by 4 bases and the J gene end by 0 bases; junction bases not matched to a gene: 11. The CDR3 runs 20 residues. CDR3 amino acids: CASSSPTGLAGEGSYNEQFF. In DNA, the CDR3 is TGTGCCAGCAGCTCCCCCACGGGACTAGCGGGGGAAGGCTCCTACAATGAGCAGTTCTTC.

The chain has TRBV5-1 and TRBJ1-1; 7 bases align to TRBD1. The CDR3 extends over 14 amino acids. With V trimmed by 7 bases and J by 0 bases, 6 bases remained unmatched. Per germline, CDR1 SGHRS and CDR2 YFSETQ. The CDR3 sequence: CASSMTGMNTEAFF. CDR3 nucleotides: TGCGCCAGCTCTATGACAGGGATGAACACTGAAGCTTTCTTT.

This clone was recorded once. V usage is TRBV29-1 and J usage is TRBJ2-1, with 8 bases fitting TRBD2. The V segment lost 7 bases and the J segment 0 bases; nucleotides outside the gene matches: 2. CDR1 is SQVTM, CDR2 ANQGSEA, per germline. CDR3 length equals 13 residues. This CDR3 is CSAGGVSYNEQFF. The CDR3 nucleotides read TGCAGCGCCGGGGGGGTCTCCTACAATGAGCAGTTCTTC.

With regard to this clone: At the DNA level, this CDR3 is encoded by other sequences in the same sample as well. The J gene is TRBJ2-3, the V gene TRBV9; 9 nucleotides line up with TRBD2. Germline V gives CDR1 SGDLS, CDR2 YYNGEE. Losses at the gene ends were 0 bases for V and 2 bases for J; bases not matched to a gene: 1. The CDR3 covers 15 residues. CDR3 sequence: CASSVGGGATDTQYF. Here the CDR3 DNA reads TGTGCCAGCAGCGTAGGCGGGGGGGCCACAGATACGCAGTATTTT.

The rearrangement uses TRBV5-1 and TRBJ2-7; D is unclear. V lost 0 bases and J lost 3, with 13 bases in between. The CDR3 consists of 15 residues. CDR1 SGHRS and CDR2 YFSETQ come from the germline V gene. The CDR3 coding sequence is TGCGCCAGCAGCTTGGGGGTGGGCAGGAACTACGAGCAGTACTTC. Translation gives CASSLGVGRNYEQYF.

The V gene is TRBV5-5, the J gene TRBJ2-1, with TRBD2 matching 14 bases. After removal of 4 bases from V and 6 bases from J, the junction contained 3 bases not matched to a gene. From germline, CDR1 is SGHKS and CDR2 YYEKEE (reference sequence). The CDR3 consists of 15 residues. CDR3 loop: CASSPGTSGGNEQFF. In nucleotides, the CDR3 is TGTGCCAGCAGCCCCGGGACTAGCGGGGGCAATGAGCAGTTCTTC.

V and J are TRBV9 and TRBJ2-1, with D possibly being TRBD2 (5 bases). Trimming removed 4 bases at V and 8 bases at J, with 16 bases between. Looked up from germline, CDR1 is SGDLS and CDR2 is YYNGEE. The CDR3 totals 14 residues. CDR3 in DNA: TGTGCCAGCAGCCCGTACCACACGAGGGATGAGCAGTTCTTC. Its protein is CASSPYHTRDEQFF.

The chain is built from TRBV4-2 and TRBJ1-1; D gene ambiguous. Germline lookup yields CDR1 LGHNA and CDR2 YNFKEQ. The germline V and J ends were trimmed by 4 bases and 11 bases, with 14 bases remaining between them. The CDR3 runs 12 residues. CDR3 DNA: TGTGCCAGCAGCCCGAAAGGCAGGTGGGCTTTCTTT. It translates to CASSPKGRWAFF.

This sequence joins TRBV27 and TRBJ2-1, with 10 bases aligning to TRBD2. CDR3 length: 13 amino acids. Unmatched junction bases numbered 4, after V lost 8 bases and J lost 6 bases. Germline-derived CDR1 and CDR2 are MNHEY and SMNVEV (reference sequence). In nucleotides, the CDR3 is TGTGCCAGCGCATCTAGCGGGGGCAATGAGCAGTTCTTC. Its protein product is CASASSGGNEQFF.

This chain uses TRBV7-3 with TRBJ2-2; maybe TRBD1 (5 bases). The CDR3 covers 13 residues. V was clipped by 5 bases and J by 6 bases, with 10 bases between them. Germline V gene sequence: CDR1 SGHTA, CDR2 FQGTGA. The CDR3 is CASSPIGAGELFF. CDR3 coding DNA: TGTGCCAGCAGCCCGATAGGGGCCGGGGAGCTGTTTTTT.

The V call is TRBV6-6, the J call TRBJ1-2, with D possibly being TRBD1 (6 bases). CDR3 length: 16 amino acids. Trimming removed 2 bases from V and 7 bases from J, with 20 bases in between. The germline CDR1 and CDR2 sequences are MNHNY and SVGAGI (reference sequence). CDR3 DNA: TGTGCCAGCAGTTACGCCCGACAGGAACCCGGAGGTGGCTACACCTTC. This gives the protein CASSYARQEPGGGYTF.

The chain couples TRBV4-1 to TRBJ2-7, with a tentative D call TRBD1 (6 bases). Trimming removed 1 base at V and 3 bases at J, with 16 bases between. The germline gives CDR1 MGHRA, CDR2 YSYEKL. The CDR3 has 16 amino acids. The DNA of the CDR3 is TGCGCCAGCAGCCAAGGATCCGGGACACCTCTCTACGAGCAGTACTTC. As protein: CASSQGSGTPLYEQYF.

This clone was counted once. This CDR3 reads CASGPNKPDRGEGEQYF. DNA of the CDR3: TGTGCTAGTGGCCCAAATAAACCTGACAGGGGAGAGGGCGAGCAGTACTTC. This chain connects TRBV12-5 to TRBJ2-7, with 8 nucleotides matching TRBD1. The germline V gene encodes CDR1 LGHNT and CDR2 FRNRAP. The CDR3 contains 17 residues. J lost 6 bases, V lost 6 bases, and 19 bases had no gene match.

The chain is built from TRBV29-1 and TRBJ2-1, with D unclear. There are 12 residues in the CDR3. Trimming shortened V by 2 bases and J by 8 bases, and 10 bases separated the two germline ends. CDR1 and CDR2 (germline): SQVTM, ANQGSEA. This chain's CDR3 is CSVEIRVDEQFF. The CDR3 coding sequence is TGCAGCGTTGAAATCCGGGTCGATGAGCAGTTCTTC.

V usage is TRBV7-3 and J usage is TRBJ2-3; 11 bases align to TRBD1. The CDR3 contains 15 residues. V was clipped by 4 bases and J by 3 bases; unmatched bases: 3. CDR1 and CDR2 from the germline V gene are SGHTA and FQGTGA. The CDR3 DNA is TGTGCCAGCAGCTGGACAGGGGGCGGGACAGATACGCAGTATTTT. Translated, it gives CASSWTGGGTDTQYF.

V usage is TRBV19 and J usage is TRBJ1-2; perhaps TRBD1 as D (6 bases). In germline, CDR1 is LNHDA, CDR2 SQIVND (reference sequence). The CDR3 covers 15 residues. Trimming took 2 bases from V and 8 from J, leaving 18 bases between them. CDR3 residues: CASSIRGTGKKGYTF. The CDR3 DNA reads TGTGCCAGTAGTATAAGGGGAACAGGGAAGAAGGGCTACACCTTC. Supplemented by reference TRBV19 and TRBJ1-2, the full variable domain reads DGGITQSPKYLFRKEGQNVTLSCEQNLNHDAMYWYRQDPGQGLRLIYYSQIVNDFQKGDIAEGYSVSREKKESFPLTVTSAQKNPTAFYLCASSIRGTGKKGYTFGSGTRLTVV.

V usage is TRBV13 and J usage is TRBJ2-1; TRBD2 is a possible D gene (6 bases). There are 15 residues in the CDR3. Germline V gene data show CDR1 as PRHDT and CDR2 as FYEKMQ (reference sequence). Deletions cut 1 base from V and 7 bases from J, with 14 bases between. Here the CDR3 reads CASSLEGGADNEQFF. DNA for the CDR3: TGTGCCAGCAGCTTAGAAGGAGGGGCCGATAATGAGCAGTTCTTC.